One and the same sample provided the 24 T cell receptor beta chains below, sequenced in a study of blood T cell repertoires in COVID-19. Data came from immunoSEQ multiplex PCR; TCRdb stores just in-frame clones and leaves some out. This sample has around 200,000 clones, with 86% found just once. Sequenced: peripheral blood. These TCRs come from a woman aged 60-75 years with COVID-19, enrolled during active disease.

Only one count was recorded for this clone. The V call is TRBV6-5, the J call TRBJ1-6; unclear D gene. Germline V CDR1 and CDR2: MNHEY, SVGAGI. V lost 0 bases to trimming and J lost 7 bases, with 7 bases between them. CDR3 size: 14 residues. The CDR3 DNA is TGTGCCAGCAGTTACTCGATCGGGAATTCACCCCTCCACTTT. Translated, it gives CASSYSIGNSPLHF.

The chain combines TRBV10-3 with TRBJ1-2; D call uncertain. Trimming left V 7 bases short and J 7 bases short, with 13 bases between. Germline CDR1 reads ENHRY; CDR2 reads SYGVKD. This CDR3 is built from 12 residues. Written as DNA, the CDR3 is TGTGCCATCAACATGGACGGAGGTGGCTACACCTTC. Its translation is CAINMDGGGYTF.

This clone showed up just once. V and J are TRBV3-1 (or the pseudogene TRBV3-2) and TRBJ1-5, with 11 bases aligning to TRBD1. V lost 5 bases, J lost 1 base, and 4 bases stayed unmatched. This CDR3 comprises 16 residues. CDR1 is LGHDT and CDR2 is YNNKEL in the germline V gene (reference sequence). CDR3 amino acids: CASSSGTGGSNQPQHF. The CDR3, as DNA: TGTGCCAGCAGCTCCGGGACAGGGGGAAGCAATCAGCCCCAGCATTTT.

The chain employs TRBV5-1 and TRBJ1-6; TRBD1 agrees at 10 bases. The germline gives CDR1 SGHRS, CDR2 YFSETQ. The trim removed 4 bases at V and 10 bases at J, leaving 8 bases unmatched. This CDR3 is 15 amino acids long. In DNA, the CDR3 is TGCGCCAGCAGCGGCGGGACAGGGGAGGTCTCACCCCTCCACTTT. Its translation is CASSGGTGEVSPLHF.

The chain recombines TRBV6-4 with TRBJ2-1; D may be TRBD1 (6 bases). Germline V gene lookup returns CDR1 MRHNA and CDR2 SNTAGT. This CDR3 region has 14 residues. With 3 bases removed from V and 4 bases from J, the gap between germline ends came to 10 bases. CDR3 in amino acids: CASSEGAGYNEQFF. The CDR3 nucleotides are TGTGCCAGCAGTGAGGGGGCAGGGTACAATGAGCAGTTCTTC.

The gene calls are TRBV5-1 and TRBJ1-5; D remains unclear. V was shortened by 1 base and J by 6 bases, with 8 bases between the two germline ends. Germline V lookup: CDR1 SGHRS, CDR2 YFSETQ. The CDR3 spans 13 residues. In nucleotides, the CDR3 is TGCGCCAGCAGCTTGTATTCGGGTCAGCCCCAGCATTTT. It yields the protein CASSLYSGQPQHF.

The CDR3 here is CASSLLSSGTGSGGEQFF. The CDR3, as DNA: TGTGCCAGCAGCCTGCTTAGTAGTGGGACAGGGTCAGGGGGTGAGCAGTTCTTC. J is TRBJ2-1 and V is TRBV7-6, with TRBD1 identical over 9 bases. Trimming cost V 5 bases and J 9 bases; bases outside gene matches: 20. The CDR3 spans 18 residues. The germline V gene encodes CDR1 SGHVS and CDR2 FNYEAQ. Complete variable domain (other parts from reference TRBV7-6 and TRBJ2-1): GAGVSQSPRYKVTKRGQDVALRCDPISGHVSLYWYRQALGQGPEFLTYFNYEAQQDKSGLPNDRFSAERPEGSISTLTIQRTEQRDSAMYRCASSLLSSGTGSGGEQFFGPGTRLTVL.

This clone was observed a handful of times. This rearrangement joins TRBV6-5 to TRBJ2-7; 8 bases agree with TRBD1. The CDR3 consists of 15 residues. V trimming: 6 bases; J trimming: 4 bases; junction bases outside the gene matches: 11. Germline-derived CDR1 and CDR2 are MNHEY and SVGAGI. CDR3 protein: CASSPPGTGLYEQYF. The CDR3 DNA follows: TGTGCCAGCAGCCCCCCCGGGACAGGTCTATACGAGCAGTACTTC.

This clone has more than one count but fewer than ten. The chain links TRBV29-1 to TRBJ1-4; 8 bases agree with TRBD1. CDR3 length equals 16 residues. V shed 0 bases, J shed 8 bases, and the junction held 11 bases outside the gene matches. Germline lookup yields CDR1 SQVTM and CDR2 ANQGSEA. CDR3 bases: TGCAGCGTTGAAGAGAGGGAACAGGGGGGCGTCGAAAAACTGTTTTTT. It specifies CSVEEREQGGVEKLFF.

This rearrangement joins TRBV11-2 to TRBJ2-2; TRBD2 is a possible D gene (5 bases). Trimming took off 3 bases at V and 6 bases at J, with 8 bases between the two ends. In germline, CDR1 is SGHAT, CDR2 FQNNGV. This CDR3 region has 13 residues. The CDR3 DNA is TGTGCCAGCAGCTTGATGCGGGCCGGGGAGCTGTTTTTT. Protein sequence: CASSLMRAGELFF. The whole variable domain, filled in from reference TRBV11-2 and TRBJ2-2, reads EAGVAQSPRYKIIEKRQSVAFWCNPISGHATLYWYQQILGQGPKLLIQFQNNGVVDDSQLPKDRFSAERLKGVDSTLKIQPAKLEDSAVYLCASSLMRAGELFFGEGSRLTVL.

The chain carries TRBV28 and TRBJ2-5, with TRBD2 matching over 12 bases. This CDR3 has 16 amino acids. Germline V gives CDR1 MDHEN, CDR2 SYDVKM. V shed 5 bases, J shed 4 bases, and the junction held 8 bases outside the gene matches. The CDR3 DNA is TGTGCCAGCAGTCTTTGGCTAGCGGGAGGGGCAGAGACCCAGTACTTC. Translation gives CASSLWLAGGAETQYF.

The chain joins TRBV28 to TRBJ2-1; a possible D gene is TRBD1 (5 bases). This CDR3 comprises 13 residues. Germline V lookup: CDR1 MDHEN, CDR2 SYDVKM. V lost 6 bases to trimming and J lost 3 bases, with 9 bases between them. This CDR3 is CASRLTVYNEQFF. In DNA form, the CDR3 reads TGTGCCAGCAGATTGACAGTCTACAATGAGCAGTTCTTC.

The genes are TRBV6-2 or TRBV6-3 and TRBJ2-7; the match to TRBD1 covers 8 bases. With 5 bases clipped from V and 4 bases from J, the junction kept 7 bases outside the gene matches. The CDR3 runs 14 residues. CDR1 and CDR2 (germline): MNHEY, SVGEGT. The chain's CDR3 is CASSRQGFQYEQYF. In DNA form, the CDR3 reads TGTGCCAGCAGTCGACAGGGGTTTCAATACGAGCAGTACTTC.

The chain uses TRBV30 and TRBJ1-2; the D gene is possibly TRBD1 (5 bases). CDR3 length: 13 residues. V was clipped by 1 base and J by 7 bases, with 13 bases between them. The germline gives CDR1 GTSNPN, CDR2 SVGIG (reference sequence). CDR3 bases: TGTGCCTGGAGTGGGTGGGACTCGAGTGGCTACACCTTC. Protein: CAWSGWDSSGYTF.

The J gene is TRBJ2-2, the V gene TRBV24-1; 7 positions agree with TRBD1. This CDR3 contains 16 residues. The V segment lost 0 bases and the J segment 2 bases; nucleotides outside the gene matches: 2. Germline V CDR1 and CDR2: KGHDR, SFDVKD. The chain's CDR3 is CATSDLGTDNTGELFF. The CDR3 DNA is TGTGCCACCAGTGATTTGGGGACAGATAACACCGGGGAGCTGTTTTTT.

The chain has TRBV5-1 and TRBJ2-3, with 8 bases identical to TRBD2. V gave up 0 bases and J gave up 4 bases; unmatched junction bases: 4. This CDR3 contains 15 residues. Germline V gene data show CDR1 as SGHRS and CDR2 as YFSETQ. The chain's CDR3 is CASSLAGGIPDTQYF. The DNA of the CDR3 is TGCGCCAGCAGCTTGGCGGGAGGGATCCCAGATACGCAGTATTTT.

This clone appeared once. The rearrangement joins TRBV6-2 or TRBV6-3 to TRBJ1-5, with D tentatively TRBD1 (6 bases). CDR1 is MNHEY and CDR2 is SVGEGT in the germline V gene. The CDR3 sequence is 14 residues long. V shed 5 bases and J shed 6 bases, with 14 bases lying between them. Here the CDR3 DNA reads TGTGCCAGCAGTGGGGGACAATTTAGTCAGCCCCAGCATTTT. Protein sequence: CASSGGQFSQPQHF.

The chain recombines TRBV6-5 with TRBJ1-2; TRBD1 is a possible D gene (6 bases). The germline gives CDR1 MNHEY, CDR2 SVGAGI. V was trimmed by 10 bases and J by 0 bases, leaving 12 bases between them. This CDR3 has 13 residues. DNA of the CDR3: TGTGCCACATTGGACAGCACTAACTATGGCTACACCTTC. Its protein is CATLDSTNYGYTF.

This clone was observed a handful of times. The chain uses TRBV6-2 or TRBV6-3 and TRBJ1-2, with no clear D. Germline CDR1 is MNHEY and CDR2 is SVGEGT. The V end was cut by 5 bases, the J end by 8 bases, with 6 bases between. The CDR3 spans 10 residues. CDR3: CASSAGGYTF. The CDR3 region has the DNA TGTGCCAGCAGTGCGGGGGGCTACACCTTC.

The chain couples TRBV30 to TRBJ1-2; D not resolved. Germline V CDR1 and CDR2: GTSNPN, SVGIG (reference sequence). The V end was cut by 4 bases, the J end by 0 bases, with 12 bases between. The CDR3 runs 14 residues. CDR3: CAWILQASNYGYTF. CDR3 nucleotides: TGTGCCTGGATTCTGCAGGCTTCTAACTATGGCTACACCTTC.

The V and J genes are TRBV7-9 and TRBJ1-2, with a weak D call TRBD1 (5 bases). Trimming took off 4 bases at V and 0 bases at J, with 12 bases between the two ends. From germline, CDR1 is SEHNR and CDR2 FQNEAQ (reference sequence). The CDR3 contains 15 residues. The CDR3: CASSSSRQSNYGYTF. CDR3 sequence (DNA): TGTGCCAGCAGCTCCTCAAGACAGTCTAACTATGGCTACACCTTC.

The CDR3 DNA reads TGTGCCAGCAGCTTGGTCAGGGGCAACACTGAAGCTTTCTTT. Translated: CASSLVRGNTEAFF. V usage is TRBV5-4 and J usage is TRBJ1-1, with D possibly matching TRBD1 (6 bases). The CDR3 consists of 14 residues. V dropped 0 bases and J dropped 2 bases, with 8 bases sitting between them. The V gene's germline CDR1 is SGHNT and CDR2 YYREEE (reference sequence).

J is TRBJ2-7 and V is TRBV12-3 or TRBV12-4, with D maybe TRBD1 (5 bases). Trimming stripped 3 bases from V and 4 bases from J, with 10 bases between. This CDR3 has 13 amino acids. The CDR3 reads CASSFGRVYEQYF. The CDR3 nucleotides read TGTGCCAGCAGTTTCGGCAGGGTGTACGAGCAGTACTTC.

The chain is built from TRBV10-3 and TRBJ2-7; D is unresolved. Germline V lookup: CDR1 ENHRY, CDR2 SYGVKD. V was pared by 3 bases and J by 2 bases, with 5 bases between. This CDR3 spans 12 amino acids. The DNA of the CDR3 is TGTGCCATCAGTGAACATACCTACGAGCAGTACTTC. Translating it yields CAISEHTYEQYF.